This T cell receptor beta chain was captured in a study of T cell repertoires in cytomegalovirus infection (dated by TCRdb to the late 2010s). Turning to the overall study: The HLA type of each donor mattered for the analysis, because public TCR beta signatures pointed to carriage of CMV infection along with the matching HLA type.

For sequencing, an Illumina HiSeq 1500 was employed. The raw public data were reprocessed by TCRdb itself: fastp quality trimming at Q25, MiXCR clonotype calling, in-frame beta chains only. Every distinct CDR3 protein forms one entry, paired with its most common genes and DNA. The sample table records about 450,000 distinct CDR3 sequences; under 40% of these occur just once. Of the sample, 12% to 15% is held by the ten largest clones. The germline V gene provides CDR1 MNHEY and CDR2 SVGEGT. Ends included, the CDR3 has 12 residues. The sequence is cut down to CDR3 DNA, 36 bases in frame from base 1. V loses 2 bases of germline sequence and J loses 7 bases, and the interval between the two ends is 9 bases. This clonotype has only one observation. Its antigen is not yet known. Lacking the conserved final phenylalanine or tryptophan, this CDR3 likely reflects a read error. The paper's findings and limits, for the study overall: The ex vivo response was dominated by HLA-C-restricted CMV-specific TCR beta clonotypes, and the single most frequent clonotype in two of eight donors was supplied by these HLA-C-restricted clonotypes. In both this cohort and an independent roughly 400-donor cohort, the cumulative frequency of public TCR beta family members distinguished carriers of CMV infection plus the relevant HLA type.

Sequences were obtained from PBMCs. This TCR came from a human donor in good health (CMV status not recorded). Some clones in this sample may be carry-over from other donors' samples. The V and J segments used are TRBV6-2 or TRBV6-3 and TRBJ2-7, with TRBD2 perhaps the D gene, on 6 matching bases. CDR3 reads: CASSYPGTEQYS. The nucleotides read TGTGCCAGCAGTTACCCCGGGACTGAGCAGTACTCC.